Listed below are T cell receptor beta chains from one sample, sequenced in a study of T cell clones after liver transplantation. Generated by immunoSEQ multiplex PCR, the TCRdb table keeps only in-frame clones and is missing some. The table records roughly 100,000 clones, about 80% of them present only once. Here the sequenced sample was CD4+ T cells from blood, taken approximately 4 years after liver transplant. These receptors came from a human patient who received a liver transplant. Part of the T cell pool may stem from the graft donor. Both conserved end residues are part of each CDR3. Each record gives: J gene, V gene, CDR3 protein.

TRBJ2-7 | TRBV5-1 | CASSSPGLGNEQYF
TRBJ2-5 | TRBV5-1 | CASSLQETQYF
TRBJ2-7 | TRBV6-5 | CASSYSGTGGYEQYF
TRBJ2-7 | TRBV2 | CASSLQGYYEQYF
TRBJ2-7 | TRBV7-3 | CASSLIGGSLYEQYF
TRBJ2-7 | TRBV27 | CASKTSGPYEQYF
TRBJ1-3 | TRBV18 | CASSYQATQGDTIYF
TRBJ2-7 | TRBV6-4 | CASSDGGRSYEQYF
TRBJ2-1 | TRBV30 | CAWIRSGIDNEQFF
TRBJ2-7 | TRBV27 | CASRLGRLDHEQYF
TRBJ2-3 | TRBV19 | CASSMGRGQGTDTQYF
TRBJ1-4 | TRBV9 | CASSVAGGSNEKLFF
TRBJ2-5 | TRBV18 | CASSPANRQETQYF
TRBJ1-5 | TRBV27 | CASSLGPKPQPQHF